One and the same sample provided the 18 T cell receptor beta chains below, sequenced in a study of T cell changes during pregnancy in multiple sclerosis. Sequenced by immunoSEQ multiplex PCR; TCRdb stores in-frame clones only, minus some. The sample records around 70,000 clones, around 94% being singletons. Source: peripheral blood, taken before pregnancy. The receptors shown here come from a female donor with multiple sclerosis, enrolled in a pregnancy study.

The chain combines TRBV27 with TRBJ2-7, with D perhaps matching TRBD1 (6 bases). The CDR3 runs 16 residues. Germline CDR1 reads MNHEY; CDR2 reads SMNVEV (reference sequence). The V and J ends lost 5 bases and 2 bases respectively, with 19 bases between them. The CDR3: CASSEGLVRGTYEQYF. For the CDR3, the DNA is TGTGCCAGCAGTGAGGGGTTGGTCAGGGGCACCTACGAGCAGTACTTC.

The gene calls are TRBV5-1 and TRBJ2-5, with 8 bases identical to TRBD2. The CDR3 loop spans 14 amino acids. Germline CDR1 is SGHRS and CDR2 is YFSETQ. After removal of 0 bases from V and 4 bases from J, the junction contained 2 bases not matched to a gene. The CDR3 bases are TGCGCCAGCAGCTTGGCTCTAGCGGGAGAGACCCAGTACTTC. It translates to CASSLALAGETQYF.

V and J are TRBV4-3 and TRBJ2-1; possible D gene TRBD2, 6 bases. V lost 1 base to trimming and J lost 6 bases, with 13 bases between them. The germline V gene has CDR1 LGHNA and CDR2 YSLEER. The CDR3 covers 15 residues. Written as DNA, the CDR3 is TGCGCCAGCAGCCAAGGAACTAGCATCTCCAATGAGCAGTTCTTC. Protein sequence: CASSQGTSISNEQFF.

The chain employs TRBV11-1 and TRBJ2-5; 8 nucleotides line up with TRBD1. J lost 2 bases, V lost 7 bases, and 3 bases had no gene match. Per the germline V gene, CDR1 is SGHAT and CDR2 is FQDESV (reference sequence). The CDR3 totals 13 residues. The CDR3 region is CASTRQGQETQYF. In DNA form, the CDR3 reads TGTGCCAGCACCCGACAGGGGCAAGAGACCCAGTACTTC.

The chain carries TRBV19 and TRBJ1-5, with 7 bases that match TRBD1. The CDR3 is 18 amino acids. The trim removed 0 bases at V and 0 bases at J, leaving 8 bases unmatched. Per the germline V gene, CDR1 is LNHDA and CDR2 is SQIVND (reference sequence). In DNA form, the CDR3 reads TGTGCCAGTAGTATAGAGAAAATACAGGGGTATAGCAATCAGCCCCAGCATTTT. This sequence encodes CASSIEKIQGYSNQPQHF.

This clone appeared once. The V and J genes are TRBV15 and TRBJ2-7; no clear D gene. V was pared by 6 bases and J by 1 base, with 7 bases between. The germline gives CDR1 LNHNV, CDR2 YYDKDF (reference sequence). The length of the CDR3 is 12 residues. The CDR3 is CATRSRSYEQYF. Here the CDR3 DNA reads TGTGCCACCAGATCCAGGTCCTACGAGCAGTACTTC.

The chain has TRBV27 and TRBJ2-1, with a possible D match to TRBD1 (6 bases). Germline lookup yields CDR1 MNHEY and CDR2 SMNVEV (reference sequence). This CDR3 comprises 13 residues. Trimming removed 2 bases at V and 9 bases at J, with 11 bases between. The CDR3 DNA is TGTGCCAGCAGTTTAATACAAGGGGGTGAGCAGTTCTTC. Translated, it gives CASSLIQGGEQFF.

This clone has only one observation. The chain is built from TRBV4-1 and TRBJ2-1, with 8 bases that match TRBD2. CDR1 MGHRA and CDR2 YSYEKL come from the germline V gene. There are 16 residues in the CDR3. After removal of 0 bases from V and 2 bases from J, the junction contained 3 bases not matched to a gene. The CDR3 sequence is CASSQDGRVTYNEQFF. CDR3 nucleotide sequence: TGCGCCAGCAGCCAAGACGGGAGGGTGACCTACAATGAGCAGTTCTTC.

The V call is TRBV5-4, the J call TRBJ2-7; TRBD2 matches at 12 bases. Germline CDR1 and CDR2: SGHNT and YYREEE (reference sequence). V was clipped by 5 bases and J by 2 bases; unmatched bases: 8. The length of the CDR3 is 16 residues. The CDR3 region has the DNA TGTGCCAGCAGTGGCTCATCTAGCGGGAGGGCCTACGAGCAGTACTTC. It translates to CASSGSSSGRAYEQYF.

V is TRBV30 and J is TRBJ1-5, with D unresolved. CDR1 and CDR2 (germline): GTSNPN, SVGIG (reference sequence). The CDR3 is 13 amino acids. Trimming stripped 1 base from V and 7 bases from J, with 11 bases between. The CDR3 reads CAWSGWGEQPQHF. CDR3 bases: TGTGCCTGGAGTGGATGGGGAGAACAGCCCCAGCATTTT.

This chain links TRBV14 with TRBJ2-1; TRBD2 matches 9 bases. This CDR3 contains 15 residues. Germline V gene sequence: CDR1 SGHDN, CDR2 FVKESK. V dropped 5 bases and J dropped 0; count of bases not matched to a gene: 2. CDR3 sequence reads: CASSILAGSYNEQFF. As DNA, the CDR3 is TGTGCCAGCAGCATACTAGCGGGCTCCTACAATGAGCAGTTCTTC. Variable domain in full (rest from reference TRBV14 and TRBJ2-1): EAGVTQFPSHSVIEKGQTVTLRCDPISGHDNLYWYRRVMGKEIKFLLHFVKESKQDESGMPNNRFLAERTGGTYSTLKVQPAELEDSGVYFCASSILAGSYNEQFFGPGTRLTVL.

The chain links TRBV19 to TRBJ1-5; D not certain. The length of the CDR3 is 13 residues. Per the germline V gene, CDR1 is LNHDA and CDR2 is SQIVND (reference sequence). Between the trimmed V and J ends, which lost 3 bases and 7 bases, there was a span of 10 bases. CDR3 region: CASSMLRAQPQHF. The CDR3, as DNA: TGTGCCAGTAGTATGCTGCGGGCCCAGCCCCAGCATTTT.

This chain joins TRBV18 and TRBJ2-5, with 9 positions matching TRBD2. The germline V gene encodes CDR1 KGHSH and CDR2 LQKENI. This CDR3 has 14 amino acids. The V gene end was trimmed by 3 bases and the J gene end by 4 bases; junction bases not matched to a gene: 3. The CDR3 here is CASSPLAGVETQYF. The CDR3 DNA reads as TGTGCCAGCTCACCTTTAGCGGGAGTAGAGACCCAGTACTTC.

This chain connects TRBV27 to TRBJ1-2; D is unclear. Trimming cost V 5 bases and J 0 bases, with 10 bases left between them. CDR1 and CDR2 (germline): MNHEY, SMNVEV (reference sequence). The CDR3 has 14 residues. CDR3 in amino acids: CASSPGTTNYGYTF. For the CDR3, the DNA is TGTGCCAGCAGTCCGGGAACCACTAACTATGGCTACACCTTC.

The chain combines TRBV11-3 with TRBJ2-5; perhaps TRBD2 as D (5 bases). CDR3 length: 13 residues. Between the trimmed V and J ends, which lost 5 bases and 3 bases, there was a span of 10 bases. Germline V gene lookup returns CDR1 SGHNT and CDR2 YENEEA. CDR3 bases: TGTGCCAGCAGCCTAGGAGGTGAAGAGACCCAGTACTTC. This sequence encodes CASSLGGEETQYF.

This chain uses TRBV9 with TRBJ1-1; tentative D call: TRBD1 (5 bases). The CDR3 loop spans 15 amino acids. In germline, CDR1 is SGDLS, CDR2 YYNGEE. Between the trimmed V and J ends, which lost 3 bases and 5 bases, there was a span of 17 bases. Written as DNA, the CDR3 is TGTGCCAGCAGCGGGGGCTCTTGGGGTGGGACTGAAGCTTTCTTT. Translation: CASSGGSWGGTEAFF.

This chain joins TRBV7-9 and TRBJ2-2, with TRBD2 identical over 10 bases. The length of the CDR3 is 15 residues. Germline assignment: CDR1 SEHNR and CDR2 FQNEAQ (reference sequence). Germline trimming cut 5 bases from V and 5 bases from J; bases unmatched to any gene: 5. The CDR3 loop is CASSPPGLATGELFF. For the CDR3, the DNA is TGTGCCAGCAGCCCACCGGGACTAGCGACCGGGGAGCTGTTTTTT.

The V gene is TRBV6-5, the J gene TRBJ2-5; perhaps TRBD2 as D (5 bases). The V and J ends lost 5 bases and 2 bases respectively, with 15 bases between them. This CDR3 region has 15 residues. Germline CDR1 and CDR2: MNHEY and SVGAGI. The CDR3 reads CASSPLGEIQETQYF. CDR3 bases: TGTGCCAGCAGTCCCCTCGGGGAGATACAAGAGACCCAGTACTTC.